This TCR beta chain derives from a study of blood T cell repertoires in COVID-19. Study context: The cDNA or gDNA used as material had been derived from T cells, B-cell-depleted T cells, or PBMCs.

This CDR3 region has 14 residues. Germline V lookup: CDR1 SGDLS, CDR2 YYNGEE. Trimming pared 4 bases from V and 1 base from J, leaving 9 bases between. Only in-frame clones appear in the TCRdb table, and some are missing; sequencing was by immunoSEQ multiplex PCR. Here the sample spans around 300,000 clones, approximately 87% being singletons. This sequence was found in a woman in her forties or fifties with active or convalescent COVID-19. Sample: peripheral blood. The rearrangement joins TRBV9 to TRBJ1-5; no clear D. The CDR3 region has the DNA TGTGCCAGCAGCCGAGAGTACAGCAATCAGCCCCAGCATTTT. Residues: CASSREYSNQPQHF.